The TCR beta chain under discussion was sequenced for a study of OX40 agonist ivuxolimab in advanced cancers. The table came from immunoSEQ multiplex PCR; TCRdb's copy has only in-frame clones and leaves some out. This sample has over 40,000 clones, with 70% to 90% found just once. The CDR3 contains 15 residues. V lost 6 bases and J 0 bases, leaving 14 bases between the germline ends. CDR1 and CDR2 (germline): MNHEY, SVGAGI. The origin of this receptor is an adult with an advanced solid tumor such as melanoma, head and neck, liver or kidney cancer. The chain has TRBV6-5 and TRBJ1-1; D is ambiguous. Specimen: CD4+ or CD8+ T cells sorted from blood, collected in a trial of the OX40 agonist ivuxolimab. The CDR3 spells CASRPNAQMNTEAFF. CDR3 nucleotide sequence: TGTGCCAGCAGACCAAATGCCCAGATGAACACTGAAGCTTTCTTT.